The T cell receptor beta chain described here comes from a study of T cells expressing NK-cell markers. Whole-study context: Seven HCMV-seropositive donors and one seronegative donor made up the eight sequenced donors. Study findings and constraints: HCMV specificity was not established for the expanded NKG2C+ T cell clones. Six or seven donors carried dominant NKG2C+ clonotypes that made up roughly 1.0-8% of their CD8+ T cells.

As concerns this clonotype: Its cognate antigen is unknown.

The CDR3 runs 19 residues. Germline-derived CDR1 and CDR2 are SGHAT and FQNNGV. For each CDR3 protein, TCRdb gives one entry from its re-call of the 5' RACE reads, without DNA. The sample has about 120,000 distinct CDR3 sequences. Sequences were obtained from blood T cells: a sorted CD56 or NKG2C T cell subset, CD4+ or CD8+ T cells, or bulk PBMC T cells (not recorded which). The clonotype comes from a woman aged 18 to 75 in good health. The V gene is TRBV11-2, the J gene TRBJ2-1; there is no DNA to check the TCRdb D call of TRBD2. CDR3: CASSLGPDSVAGNYNEQFF.